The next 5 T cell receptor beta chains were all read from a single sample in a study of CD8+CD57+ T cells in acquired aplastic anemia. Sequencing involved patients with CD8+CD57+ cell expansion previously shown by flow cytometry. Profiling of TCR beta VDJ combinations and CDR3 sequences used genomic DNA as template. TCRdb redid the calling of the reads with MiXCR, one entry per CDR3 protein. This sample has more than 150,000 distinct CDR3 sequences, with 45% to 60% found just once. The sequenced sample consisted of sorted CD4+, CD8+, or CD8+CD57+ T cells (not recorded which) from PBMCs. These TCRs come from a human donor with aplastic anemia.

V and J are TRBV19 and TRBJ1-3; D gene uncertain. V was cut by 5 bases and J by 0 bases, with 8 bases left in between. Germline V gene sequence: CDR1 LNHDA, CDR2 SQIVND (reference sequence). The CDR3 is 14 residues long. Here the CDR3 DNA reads TGTGCCAGTAGTTTATCCAGCTCTGGAAACACCATATATTTT. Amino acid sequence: CASSLSSSGNTIYF.

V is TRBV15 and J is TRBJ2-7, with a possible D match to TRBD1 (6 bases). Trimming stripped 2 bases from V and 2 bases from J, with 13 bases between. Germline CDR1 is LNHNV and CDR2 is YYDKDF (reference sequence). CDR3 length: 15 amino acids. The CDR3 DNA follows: TGTGCCACCAGCAGAACCGGGACACCCGCCTACGAGCAGTACTTC. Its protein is CATSRTGTPAYEQYF.

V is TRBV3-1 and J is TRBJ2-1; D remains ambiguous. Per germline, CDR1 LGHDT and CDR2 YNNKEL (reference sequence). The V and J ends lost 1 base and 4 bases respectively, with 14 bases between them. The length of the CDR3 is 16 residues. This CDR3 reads CASSQGGQRKYNEQFF. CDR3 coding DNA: TGTGCCAGCAGCCAAGGCGGCCAGAGAAAATACAATGAGCAGTTCTTC.

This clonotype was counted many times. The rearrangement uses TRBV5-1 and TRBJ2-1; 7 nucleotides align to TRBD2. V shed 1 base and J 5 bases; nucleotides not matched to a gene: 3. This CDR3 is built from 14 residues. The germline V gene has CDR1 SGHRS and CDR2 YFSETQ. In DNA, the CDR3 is TGCGCCAGCAGCTTGCTAGCGGACAACAATGAGCAGTTCTTC. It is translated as CASSLLADNNEQFF.

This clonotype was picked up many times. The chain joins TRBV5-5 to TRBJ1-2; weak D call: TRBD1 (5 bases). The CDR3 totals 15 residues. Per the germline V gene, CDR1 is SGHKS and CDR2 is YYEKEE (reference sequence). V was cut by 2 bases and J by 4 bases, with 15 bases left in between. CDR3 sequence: CASSFNFDSSYGYTF. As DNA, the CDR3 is TGTGCCAGCAGCTTTAACTTCGACAGTTCCTATGGCTACACCTTC.